The 13 T cell receptor beta chains below were found in one sample sequenced in a study of T cell responses to AZD1222 COVID-19 vaccine. Profiled with immunoSEQ multiplex PCR; TCRdb holds only in-frame clones, not every one. In the table there are 77,000 or so clones, about 92% of which are singletons. The material was peripheral blood, obtained on day 0 of MenACWY control vaccination. The receptors derive from an adult in good health.

The V gene is TRBV23-1, the J gene TRBJ2-1; D is possibly TRBD2 (6 bases). TRBV23-1 falls under the ORF class, with uncertain function. Trimming cost V 7 bases and J 5 bases, with 21 bases left between them. CDR3 length: 16 residues. CDR3 loop: CASTPPIGTGNNEQFF. Here the CDR3 DNA reads TGCGCCAGCACCCCCCCGATCGGGACTGGGAACAATGAGCAGTTCTTC.

The rearrangement joins TRBV19 to TRBJ1-1, with D possibly TRBD1 on 6 matching bases. V was clipped by 7 bases and J by 5 bases, with 14 bases between them. CDR1 and CDR2 from the germline V gene are LNHDA and SQIVND (reference sequence). CDR3 length: 13 amino acids. The CDR3 here is CASNRGLGTEAFF. CDR3 nucleotides: TGTGCCAGTAATCGGGGGCTGGGGACTGAAGCTTTCTTT.

The CDR3: CASSREGLTYEQYF. The CDR3 DNA reads TGCGCCAGCAGTAGGGAGGGGTTAACCTACGAGCAGTACTTC. This chain uses TRBV5-1 with TRBJ2-7, with 7 bases matching TRBD2. The CDR3 consists of 14 residues. Per the germline V gene, CDR1 is SGHRS and CDR2 is YFSETQ. V lost 5 bases to trimming and J lost 2 bases; unmatched junction nucleotides: 7.

The V and J genes are TRBV5-1 and TRBJ2-1, with 7 bases that match TRBD2. V lost 1 base to trimming and J lost 12 bases; unmatched junction nucleotides: 10. CDR3 length: 14 amino acids. The V gene's germline CDR1 is SGHRS and CDR2 YFSETQ. The CDR3 nucleotides are TGCGCCAGCAGCTTGTCGGGAGGCTTAGTAGGGCAGTTCTTC. As protein: CASSLSGGLVGQFF.

The chain joins TRBV7-9 to TRBJ1-4; 7 bases line up with TRBD1. The trim removed 3 bases at V and 8 bases at J, leaving 6 bases unmatched. Germline V gene sequence: CDR1 SEHNR, CDR2 FQNEAQ (reference sequence). This CDR3 has 14 residues. The CDR3 region is CASSFATGSEKLFF. Written as DNA, the CDR3 is TGTGCCAGCAGCTTCGCGACAGGGTCCGAAAAACTGTTTTTT.

The chain carries TRBV7-2 and TRBJ2-3; D remains unclear. CDR1 and CDR2 (germline): SGHTA, FQGNSA. The CDR3 has 16 residues. The germline V and J ends were trimmed by 0 bases and 0 bases, with 10 bases remaining between them. DNA of the CDR3: TGTGCCAGCAGCTTAGCTGTCGGAGCTAGCACAGATACGCAGTATTTT. Amino acid sequence: CASSLAVGASTDTQYF.

The V gene is TRBV30, the J gene TRBJ2-7; 7 bases align to TRBD1. CDR3 length: 14 residues. Germline V gene lookup returns CDR1 GTSNPN and CDR2 SVGIG (reference sequence). V gave up 0 bases and J gave up 2 bases; unmatched junction bases: 4. In DNA form, the CDR3 reads TGTGCCTGGAGTGTATACAGGGGTACCTACGAGCAGTACTTC. This encodes CAWSVYRGTYEQYF.

This chain joins TRBV5-1 and TRBJ1-3; 7 bases fit TRBD1. CDR3 length: 16 amino acids. Germline V gene sequence: CDR1 SGHRS, CDR2 YFSETQ. The junction had 3 bases not matched to a gene; V was cut back by 0 bases and J by 0 bases. The CDR3 here is CASSLGQGSSGNTIYF. CDR3 coding DNA: TGCGCCAGCAGCTTGGGACAGGGCAGCTCTGGAAACACCATATATTTT.

The chain combines TRBV12-5 with TRBJ1-1; 8 nucleotides line up with TRBD1. This CDR3 region has 14 residues. The V and J ends lost 6 bases and 3 bases, in that order; junction bases with no gene match: 6. Germline CDR1 and CDR2: LGHNT and FRNRAP. For the CDR3, the DNA is TGTGCTAGTGGCCGGGGACAGGATTACACTGAAGCTTTCTTT. Translating it yields CASGRGQDYTEAFF.

The chain couples TRBV6-5 to TRBJ2-1, with 15 bases that match TRBD2. Trimming took 2 bases from V and 9 from J; bases not matched to a gene: 5. Per the germline V gene, CDR1 is MNHEY and CDR2 is SVGAGI. The CDR3 is 16 residues long. The CDR3 sequence is CASSYLGLAGGAEQFF. CDR3 DNA sequence: TGTGCCAGCAGTTACCTGGGACTAGCGGGAGGCGCTGAGCAGTTCTTC.

V is TRBV18 and J is TRBJ1-2; D gene uncertain. V was trimmed by 1 base and J by 3 bases, leaving 9 bases between them. Germline V gene sequence: CDR1 KGHSH, CDR2 LQKENI. The CDR3 runs 14 residues. Written as DNA, the CDR3 is TGTGCCAGCTCACCACTTGTTCAGCACTATGGCTACACCTTC. It specifies CASSPLVQHYGYTF.

The chain combines TRBV7-3 with TRBJ2-6; TRBD2 might be the D (6 bases). CDR3 length: 18 amino acids. Trimming shortened V by 5 bases and J by 1 base, and 18 bases separated the two germline ends. From germline, CDR1 is SGHTA and CDR2 FQGTGA. CDR3 bases: TGTGCCAGCAGCCCCTCTGGCGGGACGATATCTGGGGCCAACGTCCTGACTTTC. Amino acid sequence: CASSPSGGTISGANVLTF. Filled out from reference TRBV7-3 and TRBJ2-6, the complete variable domain reads GAGVSQTPSNKVTEKGKYVELRCDPISGHTALYWYRQSLGQGPEFLIYFQGTGAADDSGLPNDRFFAVRPEGSVSTLKIQRTERGDSAVYLCASSPSGGTISGANVLTFGAGSRLTVL.

The CDR3, as DNA: TGTGCCAGTAGGGGAACCGGGACAGGGAGTTCACCCCTCCACTTT. It yields the protein CASRGTGTGSSPLHF. The chain uses TRBV19 and TRBJ1-6; 9 nucleotides agree with TRBD1. V shed 6 bases and J 9 bases; nucleotides not matched to a gene: 9. Germline CDR1 is LNHDA and CDR2 is SQIVND (reference sequence). This CDR3 region has 15 residues.